The 9 T cell receptor beta chains below come from one sample, sequenced in a study of T cells in women clearing cervical HPV infection. Assay: immunoSEQ multiplex PCR; the TCRdb copy retains only in-frame clones and omits some. The sample includes fewer than 30,000 clones. Sequencing used blood buffy coat. The receptor source for this set is a woman between 18 and 69 years old with a cervical HPV16 infection that either progressed to CIN3+ or cleared (not recorded which).

As for this clone: The CDR3 is cut off 3 residues early in the read; its end comes from the germline J gene. The J gene is TRBJ1-2, the V gene TRBV19; D gene unclear. The CDR3 spans 12 residues. Trimming took 6 bases from V and 3 from J, leaving 8 bases between them. The V gene's germline CDR1 is LNHDA and CDR2 SQIVND (reference sequence). Partial CDR3 DNA: TGTGCCAGTAGGGCCGTGGACTATGGC. This sequence encodes CASRAVDYG. The full CDR3 is CASRAVDYGYTF.

The CDR3 region is CASMGSGLISRADTYTF. CDR3 bases read: TGTGCCAGTATGGGGAGCGGGTTGATTTCGAGGGCAGATACC. The rearrangement joins TRBV19 to TRBJ1-2; D unclear. The CDR3 goes on 3 residues after the read ends, and that part is filled in from the germline J gene. Germline CDR1 is LNHDA and CDR2 is SQIVND (reference sequence). The CDR3 has 17 residues.

About this clone itself: The read ends 3 residues shy of where the CDR3 ends; the end is completed using the germline J gene. The rearrangement joins TRBV20-1 to TRBJ2-7; 9 nucleotides match TRBD2. CDR3 length: 15 amino acids. After removal of 4 bases from V and 6 bases from J, the junction contained 13 bases not matched to a gene. The germline gives CDR1 DFQATT, CDR2 SNEGSKA (reference sequence). CDR3 DNA, as far as it was read: TGCAGTGCTACGGGAGGGGCGGGGGGGCGAGGCGAG. Residues: CSATGGAGGRGE. The whole CDR3 sequence is CSATGGAGGRGEQYF.

Points on this clone: The junction departs from the called germline gene at one end, perhaps through a read error. The sequence runs out 3 residues before the end of the CDR3; the remainder is reconstructed from the germline J gene. This chain uses TRBV7-7 with TRBJ1-1, with D unresolved. The CDR3 loop spans 13 amino acids. CDR1 SSHAT and CDR2 FNYEAQ come from the germline V gene (reference sequence). CDR3 in amino acids: CASSSDFNTEAFF. The CDR3 DNA, read in part, is TGTGCTAGCAGCTCGGACTTTAACACTGAA.

For this clone: Read data end 3 residues before the CDR3 end; the end is taken from the germline J gene. The chain combines TRBV7-9 with TRBJ1-4; TRBD1 might be the D (5 bases). The CDR3 spans 14 residues. The ends were cut back, 4 bases at V and 7 bases at J, with 13 bases in the middle. Germline V CDR1 and CDR2: SEHNR, FQNEAQ (reference sequence). Incomplete CDR3 DNA: TGTGCCAGCAGCTCCCAGGGAGGCGGTGAAAAA. Protein sequence: CASSSQGGGEK. The complete CDR3 protein is CASSSQGGGEKLFF.

Turning to this clone: The read ends 3 residues before the CDR3 terminus; that terminus is restored from the germline J gene. This chain links TRBV4-1 with TRBJ2-4; TRBD2 is a possible D gene (6 bases). Germline V gene lookup returns CDR1 MGHRA and CDR2 YSYEKL. This CDR3 has 15 residues. The V gene lost 4 bases and the J gene lost 1 base, with 11 bases spanning the gap. The sequenced part of the CDR3 DNA is TGCGCCAGCAGCCCTGTGGGGGGTGCCAAAAACATT. Protein sequence: CASSPVGGAKNI. The CDR3 reads in full as CASSPVGGAKNIQYF.

Regarding this clone: The read terminates 3 residues before the CDR3 end, so the remaining end is supplied by the germline J gene. The chain uses TRBV20-1 and TRBJ2-3; TRBD2 matches 8 bases. The V and J ends lost 6 bases and 2 bases, in that order; junction bases with no gene match: 7. Germline-derived CDR1 and CDR2 are DFQATT and SNEGSKA (reference sequence). The CDR3 sequence is 14 residues long. The covered CDR3 bases are TGCAGTGCGAGGCGGCGGGGGGTCACAGATACG. Translation gives CSARRRGVTDT. The entire CDR3 protein reads CSARRRGVTDTQYF.

Notes on this clone: The read terminates 3 residues ahead of where the CDR3 ends, so the germline J gene completes it. The chain is built from TRBV7-2 and TRBJ1-3; a weak D match, TRBD1 (5 bases). This CDR3 is 15 amino acids long. CDR1 and CDR2 from the germline V gene are SGHTA and FQGNSA. V was shortened by 5 bases and J by 0 bases, with 11 bases between the two germline ends. The CDR3 region is CASSQLTVSGNTIYF. The DNA read from the CDR3 is TGTGCCAGCAGCCAATTGACAGTCTCTGGAAACACC.

Comment on this clone: The missing CDR3 end, 3 residues past where the read stops, is filled in from the germline J gene. The V gene is TRBV25-1, the J gene TRBJ2-1; D is tentatively TRBD1 or TRBD2 (6 bases each). Trimming left V 3 bases short and J 0 bases short, with 12 bases between. This CDR3 spans 16 amino acids. Per germline, CDR1 MGHDK and CDR2 SYGVNS. The CDR3: CASSDRGGLSYNEQFF. The part of the CDR3 DNA that was read is TGTGCCAGCAGTGACAGGGGAGGTCTCTCCTACAATGAG.